The 32 T cell receptor beta chains below were found in one sample sequenced in a study of T-cell reconstitution after alpha-beta-depleted transplantation in children. Preparing the TCRbeta library involved the use of unique molecular identifiers. TCRdb ran MiXCR on the PCR reads and lists one entry per CDR3 protein. Of fewer than 120,000 distinct CDR3 sequences listed, 10% are singletons. Source: PBMCs from the stem cell graft donor, taken from the stem cell graft. The receptor set was obtained from a human donor who donated a stem cell graft to a child with acute lymphoblastic leukemia.

As to this clonotype: A much larger clone differs by one base, so this may be a read error. The rearrangement uses TRBV12-3 or TRBV12-4 and TRBJ2-1; 11 bases are shared with TRBD2. The J segment lost 8 bases and the V segment lost 1 base, leaving 10 bases of the junction unmatched. The CDR3 is 17 residues long. The CDR3 sequence is CASSLESASGGRDEQFF. The CDR3 DNA reads as TGTGCCAGCAGTTTAGAATCGGCTAGCGGGGGGAGGGATGAGCAGTTCTTC.

This clonotype has ten or more counts. CDR3 amino acids: CASSLRDRPPYEQYF. In DNA, the CDR3 is TGTGCCAGCAGCTTACGGGACAGGCCGCCCTACGAGCAGTACTTC. V is TRBV7-9 and J is TRBJ2-7, with 8 bases matching TRBD1. Germline V CDR1 and CDR2: SEHNR, FQNEAQ (reference sequence). The V and J ends lost 2 bases and 2 bases, in that order; junction bases with no gene match: 5. The CDR3 contains 15 residues.

This clonotype was seen repeatedly, ten times or more. The V gene is TRBV7-2, the J gene TRBJ2-1; 7 nucleotides match TRBD1. CDR3 length: 14 amino acids. The V segment lost 2 bases and the J segment 9 bases; nucleotides outside the gene matches: 7. The germline V gene encodes CDR1 SGHTA and CDR2 FQGNSA. DNA for the CDR3: TGTGCCAGCAGCTTAAGGGGACAGAGTCTTGAGCAGTTCTTC. Its protein product is CASSLRGQSLEQFF.

In this sample, this clonotype turned up many times. The chain has TRBV5-1 and TRBJ2-1; TRBD2 matches at 14 bases. The junction had 2 bases not matched to a gene; V was cut back by 4 bases and J by 5 bases. Germline loops: CDR1 SGHRS, CDR2 YFSETQ. The CDR3 is 15 amino acids. The CDR3 DNA reads as TGCGCCAGCAGCGCGGGACTAGCGGGGGACAATGAGCAGTTCTTC. It translates to CASSAGLAGDNEQFF. Using reference TRBV5-1 and TRBJ2-1 for the parts outside the CDR3, the full variable domain is KAGVTQTPRYLIKTRGQQVTLSCSPISGHRSVSWYQQTPGQGLQFLFEYFSETQRNKGNFPGRFSGRQFSNSRSEMNVSTLELGDSALYLCASSAGLAGDNEQFFGPGTRLTVL.

This clonotype was recorded many times. The rearrangement links TRBV12-3 or TRBV12-4 to TRBJ2-1; perhaps TRBD2 as D (5 bases). CDR3 length: 13 residues. V was cut by 2 bases and J by 8 bases, with 10 bases left in between. As DNA, the CDR3 is TGTGCCAGCAGTTTAATCGCGGGCGATGAGCAGTTCTTC. Protein product: CASSLIAGDEQFF.

At least ten counts were recorded for this clonotype. V and J are TRBV6-5 and TRBJ2-2; D may match TRBD1 or TRBD2 (6 bases each). CDR1 is MNHEY and CDR2 is SVGAGI in the germline V gene. This CDR3 has 15 residues. The V end lost 5 bases, the J end lost 5 bases, and 15 bases lay between the germline ends. The CDR3 nucleotides read TGTGCCAGCAGTAGGGGGGACGGCAATACCGGGGAGCTGTTTTTT. This sequence encodes CASSRGDGNTGELFF.

Ten or more counts support this clonotype. This chain links TRBV20-1 with TRBJ1-1; D remains ambiguous. The ends were cut back, 0 bases at V and 0 bases at J, with 29 bases in the middle. Germline V gives CDR1 DFQATT, CDR2 SNEGSKA (reference sequence). The CDR3 totals 21 residues. DNA of the CDR3: TGCAGTGCTAGAGAGGGTTCCCCAAGGCAGCGTTTTAAAAAAATGAACACTGAAGCTTTCTTT. It yields the protein CSAREGSPRQRFKKMNTEAFF.

This clonotype was observed many times. The V call is TRBV7-2, the J call TRBJ2-5; D assignment may be TRBD1 or TRBD2 (5 bases each). This CDR3 has 15 amino acids. Trimming took off 0 bases at V and 4 bases at J, with 12 bases between the two ends. Germline V lookup: CDR1 SGHTA, CDR2 FQGNSA. The CDR3 nucleotides read TGTGCCAGCAGCTTAGCCGGGGCTGGCGGAGAGACCCAGTACTTC. This encodes CASSLAGAGGETQYF.

Many counts were recorded for this clonotype. The genes are TRBV4-3 and TRBJ1-2; possibly TRBD1 for D (6 bases). From germline, CDR1 is LGHNA and CDR2 YSLEER. The CDR3 runs 15 residues. Trimming removed 1 base at V and 4 bases at J, with 13 bases between. The CDR3 nucleotides read TGCGCCAGCAGCCAAGCGGAGGGGGAGGGCTATGGCTACACCTTC. Translated: CASSQAEGEGYGYTF.

In its sample, this clonotype was seen many times. The chain employs TRBV24-1 and TRBJ2-3; 12 nucleotides line up with TRBD2. Germline values: CDR1 KGHDR, CDR2 SFDVKD. There are 17 residues in the CDR3. V lost 2 bases and J lost 6; bases outside the gene matches: 8. The CDR3 coding sequence is TGTGCCACCAGTGATTCTAGCGGGAGGGCCGTAGGGGATACGCAGTATTTT. Its protein product is CATSDSSGRAVGDTQYF.

This clonotype was seen many times. The chain uses TRBV7-9 and TRBJ2-7; possibly TRBD1 for D (6 bases). This CDR3 is 13 amino acids long. The V gene's germline CDR1 is SEHNR and CDR2 FQNEAQ (reference sequence). The V end was cut by 5 bases, the J end by 3 bases, with 11 bases between. This CDR3 is CASSPAGDYEQYF. The CDR3 nucleotides read TGTGCCAGCAGCCCGGCAGGGGACTACGAGCAGTACTTC.

There are many counts of this clonotype. The V call is TRBV7-2, the J call TRBJ2-7; D is unresolved. The ends were cut back, 0 bases at V and 2 bases at J, with 5 bases in the middle. The V gene's germline CDR1 is SGHTA and CDR2 FQGNSA. This CDR3 comprises 13 residues. The CDR3 coding sequence is TGTGCCAGCAGCTTAGCGGAACCCTACGAGCAGTACTTC. This codes for CASSLAEPYEQYF.

The CDR3 nucleotides read TGTGCCAGCTGCCCCGGACTTTTGGGAGGGGGAGGCACAGATACGCAGTATTTT. Protein product: CASCPGLLGGGGTDTQYF. The V gene is TRBV12-3 or TRBV12-4, the J gene TRBJ2-3, with D possibly being TRBD2 (7 bases). V shed 8 bases and J shed 1 base, with 25 bases lying between them. The CDR3 loop spans 18 amino acids.

This clonotype occurred many times. V usage is TRBV12-3 or TRBV12-4 and J usage is TRBJ2-1, with TRBD2 matching over 8 bases. This CDR3 contains 18 residues. The ends lost 2 bases at V and 0 bases at J; junction bases unmatched: 9. The CDR3: CASSLRPPTSGSYNEQFF. CDR3 bases: TGTGCCAGCAGTTTACGGCCCCCCACTAGCGGCTCCTACAATGAGCAGTTCTTC.

This clonotype came up many times. The gene calls are TRBV27 and TRBJ2-1, with D uncertain. Germline V gene sequence: CDR1 MNHEY, CDR2 SMNVEV (reference sequence). The V and J ends lost 2 bases and 8 bases respectively, with 16 bases between them. The CDR3 runs 15 residues. This CDR3 reads CASSLLRSGRDEQFF. The CDR3 nucleotides are TGTGCCAGCAGTTTACTCCGTTCGGGCCGCGATGAGCAGTTCTTC.

This clonotype was recorded many times. The chain combines TRBV25-1 with TRBJ1-1; D is undetermined. This CDR3 comprises 14 residues. Germline CDR1 MGHDK, CDR2 SYGVNS. Trimming cost V 1 base and J 1 base, with 7 bases left between them. This CDR3 is CASSEWPSNTEAFF. As DNA, the CDR3 is TGTGCCAGCAGTGAATGGCCGTCGAACACTGAAGCTTTCTTT.

As regards this clonotype: The junction and the germline gene differ at one end; a read error may be behind it. CDR3 in amino acids: CATSKHRGLAYEQYF. CDR3 bases: TGTGCCACCAGCAAGCACAGGGGGTTAGCCTACGAGCAGTACTTC. The chain employs TRBV3-1 and TRBJ2-7; 8 bases fit TRBD1. The germline V gene has CDR1 LGHDT and CDR2 YNNKEL (reference sequence). This CDR3 is 15 amino acids long.

Many counts were recorded for this clonotype. The J gene is TRBJ2-6, the V gene TRBV20-1; 8 bases are shared with TRBD1. CDR1 is DFQATT, CDR2 SNEGSKA, per germline (reference sequence). With 2 bases clipped from V and 0 bases from J, the junction kept 3 bases outside the gene matches. CDR3 length: 16 amino acids. For the CDR3, the DNA is TGCAGTGCTAGAAACACAGGGGGCTCTGGGGCCAACGTCCTGACTTTC. Amino acids: CSARNTGGSGANVLTF.

This clonotype is judged medium-sized. V usage is TRBV27 and J usage is TRBJ2-3; weak D call: TRBD2 (6 bases). Trimming took off 5 bases at V and 2 bases at J, with 14 bases between the two ends. From germline, CDR1 is MNHEY and CDR2 SMNVEV (reference sequence). The CDR3 has 15 amino acids. The CDR3 region is CASSIGGAITDTQYF. CDR3 DNA: TGTGCCAGCAGTATTGGCGGGGCAATCACAGATACGCAGTATTTT.

This clonotype was observed many times. The J gene is TRBJ2-7, the V gene TRBV29-1; the match to TRBD1 covers 7 bases. V trimming: 2 bases; J trimming: 2 bases; junction bases outside the gene matches: 6. Germline V gene data show CDR1 as SQVTM and CDR2 as ANQGSEA. The CDR3 loop spans 14 amino acids. CDR3 DNA sequence: TGCAGCGTTGAACAGAGGGGGCTCCCCTACGAGCAGTACTTC. It yields the protein CSVEQRGLPYEQYF.

This clonotype was counted many times. The chain combines TRBV7-6 with TRBJ2-2; D uncertain. Germline lookup yields CDR1 SGHVS and CDR2 FNYEAQ. This CDR3 region has 13 residues. V shed 3 bases and J shed 8 bases, with 10 bases lying between them. The CDR3 sequence: CASSLNFGGELFF. The DNA of the CDR3 is TGTGCCAGCAGCTTGAACTTCGGTGGGGAGCTGTTTTTT.

In its sample, this clonotype was seen many times. The chain links TRBV28 to TRBJ2-7, with 12 bases aligning to TRBD2. Germline CDR1 MDHEN, CDR2 SYDVKM. J was trimmed by 4 bases and V by 6 bases; bases with no gene match: 4. This CDR3 is 14 amino acids long. CDR3 bases: TGTGCCAGCAGCCCGACTAGCGGGAGATACGAGCAGTACTTC. Translated: CASSPTSGRYEQYF.

This rearrangement joins TRBV5-5 to TRBJ1-6; D is perhaps TRBD1 (5 bases). V lost 4 bases, J lost 1 base, and 15 bases lay in between. The CDR3 is 17 residues long. Germline CDR1 reads SGHKS; CDR2 reads YYEKEE (reference sequence). The CDR3 protein is CASSPGRVASYNSPLHF. The CDR3 DNA is TGTGCCAGCAGCCCTGGCAGGGTCGCGTCCTATAATTCACCCCTCCACTTT.

Comments on this clonotype: A single base separates this from a much larger clone, so it may be a read error. The chain couples TRBV20-1 to TRBJ2-5; possibly TRBD1 or TRBD2 for D (5 bases each). The CDR3 covers 15 residues. V was clipped by 5 bases and J by 0 bases, with 16 bases between them. Germline values: CDR1 DFQATT, CDR2 SNEGSKA (reference sequence). CDR3 residues: CSAGRARGDQETQYF. The CDR3 region has the DNA TGCAGTGCTGGCCGGGCCCGGGGCGACCAAGAGACCCAGTACTTC.

This clonotype was detected ten times or more. The chain combines TRBV12-3 or TRBV12-4 with TRBJ2-7; weak D call: TRBD1 (8 bases). V lost 3 bases, J lost 4 bases, and 16 bases lay in between. The CDR3 loop spans 15 amino acids. The CDR3 here is CASSFPTGGLYEQYF. The CDR3 nucleotides are TGTGCCAGCAGTTTCCCAACAGGGGGACTATACGAGCAGTACTTC.

In its sample, this clonotype was seen many times. The chain carries TRBV19 and TRBJ1-3; D gene ambiguous. CDR3 length: 15 residues. The V end lost 6 bases, the J end lost 6 bases, and 18 bases lay between the germline ends. CDR1 and CDR2 from the germline V gene are LNHDA and SQIVND (reference sequence). The CDR3 spells CASRISAVRTNTIYF. CDR3 bases: TGTGCCAGTAGAATATCGGCGGTAAGGACAAACACCATATATTTT.

The table lists this clonotype with many counts. The V call is TRBV24-1, the J call TRBJ2-2, with D hard to call. V was cut by 9 bases and J by 0 bases, with 13 bases left in between. Germline values: CDR1 KGHDR, CDR2 SFDVKD. The CDR3 has 15 residues. The DNA for the CDR3 is TGTGCCACCCAGCCCAGGACGGCGAACACCGGGGAGCTGTTTTTT. Encoded protein: CATQPRTANTGELFF.

This clonotype occurred many times. The chain uses TRBV12-3 or TRBV12-4 and TRBJ2-3, with 7 bases matching TRBD2. V lost 4 bases, J lost 2 bases, and 9 bases stayed unmatched. This CDR3 contains 16 residues. The CDR3 DNA is TGTGCCAGCAGTTCGACTAGCCTGGGGATCACAGATACGCAGTATTTT. Residues: CASSSTSLGITDTQYF.

This clonotype occurred many times. The V gene is TRBV5-1, the J gene TRBJ1-1; D unresolved. The germline gives CDR1 SGHRS, CDR2 YFSETQ. The CDR3 extends over 16 amino acids. The V end was cut by 3 bases, the J end by 2 bases, with 17 bases between. DNA for the CDR3: TGCGCCAGCAGCTCCACCCCGGAACCAGTTAACACTGAAGCTTTCTTT. Protein: CASSSTPEPVNTEAFF.

This clonotype was seen at least ten times. The chain links TRBV21-1 to TRBJ1-6; the table's D call, TRBD1, was not checked against the DNA. TRBV21-1 is assigned pseudogene status. CDR3 length equals 20 residues. This CDR3 is CASSKGRTVQFESYNSPLHF. Written as DNA, the CDR3 is TGTGCCAGCAGCAAAGGAAGGACAGTTCAGTTCGAGTCCTATAATTCACCCCTCCACTTT.

This clonotype occurred many times. The chain links TRBV20-1 to TRBJ1-1; 10 nucleotides match TRBD1. CDR3 length equals 17 residues. Per the germline V gene, CDR1 is DFQATT and CDR2 is SNEGSKA (reference sequence). J gave up 3 bases and V 6 bases, and 16 bases lay outside the gene matches. CDR3 sequence reads: CSAGASDRGLWDTEAFF. The CDR3 DNA is TGCAGTGCGGGAGCCTCAGACAGGGGGCTATGGGACACTGAAGCTTTCTTT.

On this clonotype itself: Just one base apart from a much larger clone, this may be a read error. This chain links TRBV5-1 with TRBJ1-1; TRBD1 matches 7 bases. Germline trimming cut 4 bases from V and 10 bases from J; bases unmatched to any gene: 16. Germline CDR1 SGHRS, CDR2 YFSETQ. The CDR3 consists of 15 residues. This chain's CDR3 is CASSGGTVRRNGAFF. The CDR3, as DNA: TGCGCCAGCAGCGGGGGGACAGTGAGAAGAAATGGAGCTTTCTTT.